The subject of this entry is one T cell receptor beta chain. What it binds is not known. This sample stems from a study of graft-versus-host responses after intestinal transplantation. General study findings and limits: Within the allografts of patients who had graft-donor T cell macrochimerism, graft-versus-host to host-versus-graft clonal ratios were high.

Clones were read by immunoSEQ multiplex PCR, and TCRdb kept only the in-frame ones, dropping some. The sample lists about 64,000 clones; over 90% were seen once. The TCR comes from a human donor who was the organ donor for an intestinal transplant. This sample comprised unstimulated CD8+ T cells sorted from spleen or lymph node cells, obtained before transplant.

CDR3 DNA sequence: TGTGCCATCAGTGAGTCCCAGGGATGGGGCAATGAGCAGTTCTTC. Translating gives CAISESQGWGNEQFF. The genes are TRBV10-3 and TRBJ2-1; TRBD1 might be the D (5 bases). V was pared by 0 bases and J by 6 bases, with 12 bases between. The CDR3 covers 15 residues. CDR1 is ENHRY, CDR2 SYGVKD, per germline.